This T cell receptor beta chain was retrieved from a study of tumor-infiltrating lymphocytes in localized non-small cell lung cancer. Study background: Tumor tissue and non-adjacent uninvolved lung came from each patient.

This table comes from immunoSEQ multiplex PCR, and its TCRdb copy is limited to in-frame clones, with some not included. There are approximately 15,000 clones in the sample; 80% occur only once, and 10% to 13% lies in the top ten. This clone was counted a few times. Sequencing used uninvolved lung tissue not adjacent to the tumor. The sequence derives from a human donor with non-small cell lung cancer.

The CDR3 nucleotides are TGTGCCAGCTCACCACGACAGGGTGGCATATATTTT. As protein: CASSPRQGGIYF. The chain uses TRBV18 and TRBJ1-3, with 7 bases identical to TRBD1. Germline trimming cut 1 base from V and 12 bases from J; bases unmatched to any gene: 3. The length of the CDR3 is 12 residues. Germline V gene lookup returns CDR1 KGHSH and CDR2 LQKENI.